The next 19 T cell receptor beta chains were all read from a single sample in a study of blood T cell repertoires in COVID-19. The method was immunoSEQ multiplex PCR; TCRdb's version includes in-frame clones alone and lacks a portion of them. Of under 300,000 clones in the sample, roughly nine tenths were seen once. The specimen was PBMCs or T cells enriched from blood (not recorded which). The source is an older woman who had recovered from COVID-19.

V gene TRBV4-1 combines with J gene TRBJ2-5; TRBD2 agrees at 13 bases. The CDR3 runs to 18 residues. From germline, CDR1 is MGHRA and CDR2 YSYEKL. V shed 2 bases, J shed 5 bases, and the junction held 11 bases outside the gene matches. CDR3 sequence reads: CASSQPHRTSGSRETQYF. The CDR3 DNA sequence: TGCGCCAGCAGCCAACCTCACCGGACTAGCGGGAGTCGGGAGACCCAGTACTTC.

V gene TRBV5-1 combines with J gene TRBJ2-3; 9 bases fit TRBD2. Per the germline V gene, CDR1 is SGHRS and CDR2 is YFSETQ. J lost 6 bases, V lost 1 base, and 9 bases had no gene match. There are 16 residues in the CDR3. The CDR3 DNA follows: TGCGCCAGCAGCTTGATGCTGCGGGGGGGTGGCGATACGCAGTATTTT. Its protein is CASSLMLRGGGDTQYF.

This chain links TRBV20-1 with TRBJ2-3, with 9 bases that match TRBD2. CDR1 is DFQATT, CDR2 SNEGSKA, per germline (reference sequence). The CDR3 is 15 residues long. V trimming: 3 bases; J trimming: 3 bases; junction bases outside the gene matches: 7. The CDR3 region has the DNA TGCAGTGCTAGTTATAGCGGGAGTTTGACAGATACGCAGTATTTT. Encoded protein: CSASYSGSLTDTQYF.

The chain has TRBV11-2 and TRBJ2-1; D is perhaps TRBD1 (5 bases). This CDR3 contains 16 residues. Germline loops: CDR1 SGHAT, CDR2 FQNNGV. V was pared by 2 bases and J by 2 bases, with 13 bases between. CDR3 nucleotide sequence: TGTGCCAGCAGCTTAAAGCAGGGAACTACCTACAATGAGCAGTTCTTC. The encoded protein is CASSLKQGTTYNEQFF.

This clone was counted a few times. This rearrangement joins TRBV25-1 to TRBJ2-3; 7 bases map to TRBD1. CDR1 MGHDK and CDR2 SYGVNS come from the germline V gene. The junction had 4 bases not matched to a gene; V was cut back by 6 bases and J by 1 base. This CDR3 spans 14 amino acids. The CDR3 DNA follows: TGTGCCAGCAGGGACAGGTCGGGCACAGATACGCAGTATTTT. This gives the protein CASRDRSGTDTQYF.

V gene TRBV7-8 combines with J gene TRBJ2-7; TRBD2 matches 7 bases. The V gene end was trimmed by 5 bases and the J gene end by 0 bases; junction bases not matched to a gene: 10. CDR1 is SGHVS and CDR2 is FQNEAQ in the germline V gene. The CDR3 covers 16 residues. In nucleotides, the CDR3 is TGTGCCAGCAGCCCCTCGGGGGGAATGAGCTCCTACGAGCAGTACTTC. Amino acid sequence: CASSPSGGMSSYEQYF. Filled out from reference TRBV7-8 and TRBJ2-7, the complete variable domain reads GAGVSQSPRYKVAKRGQDVALRCDPISGHVSLFWYQQALGQGPEFLTYFQNEAQLDKSGLPSDRFFAERPEGSVSTLKIQRTQQEDSAVYLCASSPSGGMSSYEQYFGPGTRLTVT.

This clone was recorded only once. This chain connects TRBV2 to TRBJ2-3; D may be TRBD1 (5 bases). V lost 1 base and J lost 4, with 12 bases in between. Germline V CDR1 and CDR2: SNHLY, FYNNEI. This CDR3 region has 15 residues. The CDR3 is CASSEVPRESDTQYF. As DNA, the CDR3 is TGTGCCAGCAGTGAAGTTCCCAGGGAATCAGATACGCAGTATTTT.

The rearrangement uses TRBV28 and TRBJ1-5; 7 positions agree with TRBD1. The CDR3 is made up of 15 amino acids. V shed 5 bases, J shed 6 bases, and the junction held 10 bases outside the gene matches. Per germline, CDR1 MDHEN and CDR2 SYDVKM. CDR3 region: CASSANDRDSQPQHF. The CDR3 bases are TGTGCCAGCAGTGCCAACGACAGGGATAGTCAGCCCCAGCATTTT.

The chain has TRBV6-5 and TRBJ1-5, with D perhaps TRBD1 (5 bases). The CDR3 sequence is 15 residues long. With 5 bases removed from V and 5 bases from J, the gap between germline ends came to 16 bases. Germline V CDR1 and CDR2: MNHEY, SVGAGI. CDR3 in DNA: TGTGCCAGCAGTCGAAAGGGCGGGGCCCATCAGCCCCAGCATTTT. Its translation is CASSRKGGAHQPQHF.

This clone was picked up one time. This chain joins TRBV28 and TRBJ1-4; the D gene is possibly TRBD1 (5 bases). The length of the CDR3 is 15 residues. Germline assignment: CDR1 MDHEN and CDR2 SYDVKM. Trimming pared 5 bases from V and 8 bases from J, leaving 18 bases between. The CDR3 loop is CASSPPGGFGEKLFF. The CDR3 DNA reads TGTGCCAGCAGTCCCCCGGGGGGGTTTGGGGAAAAACTGTTTTTT.

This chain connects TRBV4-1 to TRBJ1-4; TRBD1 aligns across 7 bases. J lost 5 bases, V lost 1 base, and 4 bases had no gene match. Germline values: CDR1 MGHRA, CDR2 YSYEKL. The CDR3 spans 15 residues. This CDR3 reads CASSQVPDRNEKLFF. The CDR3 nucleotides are TGCGCCAGCAGCCAAGTACCGGACAGGAATGAAAAACTGTTTTTT.

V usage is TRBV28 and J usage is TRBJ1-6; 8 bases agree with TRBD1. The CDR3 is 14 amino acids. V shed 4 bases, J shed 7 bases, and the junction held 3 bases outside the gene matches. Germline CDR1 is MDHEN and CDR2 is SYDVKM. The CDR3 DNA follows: TGTGCCAGCAGTTCGGACAGGGCGAATTCACCCCTCCACTTT. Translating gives CASSSDRANSPLHF.

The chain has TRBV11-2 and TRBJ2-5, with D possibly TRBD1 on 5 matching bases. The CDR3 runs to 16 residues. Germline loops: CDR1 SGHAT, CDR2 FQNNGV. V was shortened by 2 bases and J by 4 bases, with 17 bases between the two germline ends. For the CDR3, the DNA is TGTGCCAGCAGCTTATCGTCCTTCGGACAAGCAGAGACCCAGTACTTC. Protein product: CASSLSSFGQAETQYF.

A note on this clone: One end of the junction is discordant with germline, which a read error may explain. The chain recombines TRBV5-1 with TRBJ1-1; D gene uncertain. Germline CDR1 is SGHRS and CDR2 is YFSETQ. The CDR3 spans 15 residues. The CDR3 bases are TGCGCCAGCAGCTTGTACGGCGGCTTGAATACTGAAGCTTTCTTT. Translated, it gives CASSLYGGLNTEAFF.

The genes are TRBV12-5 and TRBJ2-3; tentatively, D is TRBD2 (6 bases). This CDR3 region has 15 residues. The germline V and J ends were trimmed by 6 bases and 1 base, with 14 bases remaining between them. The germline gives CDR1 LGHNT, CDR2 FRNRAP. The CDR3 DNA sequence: TGTGCTAGTGGGGCCGGAGTAGCGGGCACAGATACGCAGTATTTT. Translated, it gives CASGAGVAGTDTQYF. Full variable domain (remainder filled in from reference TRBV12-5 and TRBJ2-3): DARVTQTPRHKVTEMGQEVTMRCQPILGHNTVFWYRQTMMQGLELLAYFRNRAPLDDSGMPKDRFSAEMPDATLATLKIQPSEPRDSAVYFCASGAGVAGTDTQYFGPGTRLTVL.

In nucleotides, the CDR3 is TGTGCCAGCAGCTCAAGCGGGGGGGGCACAGATACGCAGTATTTT. This encodes CASSSSGGGTDTQYF. The chain links TRBV5-4 to TRBJ2-3; 10 nucleotides agree with TRBD2. This CDR3 is 15 amino acids long. Unmatched junction bases numbered 2, after V lost 3 bases and J lost 1 base. In germline, CDR1 is SGHNT, CDR2 YYREEE (reference sequence).

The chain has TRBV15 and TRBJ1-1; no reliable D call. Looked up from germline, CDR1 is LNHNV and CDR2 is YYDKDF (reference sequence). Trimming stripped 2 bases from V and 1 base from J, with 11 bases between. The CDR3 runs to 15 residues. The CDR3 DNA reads TGTGCCACCAGCAGACTGGACTTTGGGAACACTGAAGCTTTCTTT. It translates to CATSRLDFGNTEAFF.

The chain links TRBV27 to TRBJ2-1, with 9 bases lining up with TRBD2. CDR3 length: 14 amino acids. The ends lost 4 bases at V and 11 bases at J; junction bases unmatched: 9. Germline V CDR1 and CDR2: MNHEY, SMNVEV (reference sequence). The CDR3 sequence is CASSYSGGPIQQFF. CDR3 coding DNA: TGTGCCAGCAGTTATAGCGGGGGCCCCATCCAGCAGTTCTTC.

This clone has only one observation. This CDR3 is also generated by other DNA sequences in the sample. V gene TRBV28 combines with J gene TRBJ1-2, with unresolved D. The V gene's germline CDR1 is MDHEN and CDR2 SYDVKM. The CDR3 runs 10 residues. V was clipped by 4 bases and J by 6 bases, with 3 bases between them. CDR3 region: CASSSDGYTF. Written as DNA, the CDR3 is TGTGCCAGCAGTTCGGATGGCTACACCTTC.